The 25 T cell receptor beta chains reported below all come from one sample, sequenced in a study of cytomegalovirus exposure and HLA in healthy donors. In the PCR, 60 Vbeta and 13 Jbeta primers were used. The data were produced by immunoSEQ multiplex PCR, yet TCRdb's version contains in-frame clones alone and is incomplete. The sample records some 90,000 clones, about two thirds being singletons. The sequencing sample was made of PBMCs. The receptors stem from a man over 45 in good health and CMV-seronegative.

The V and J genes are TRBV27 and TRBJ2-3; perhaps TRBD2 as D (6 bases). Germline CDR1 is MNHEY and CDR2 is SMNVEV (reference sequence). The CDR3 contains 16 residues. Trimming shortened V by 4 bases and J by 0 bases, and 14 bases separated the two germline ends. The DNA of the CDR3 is TGTGCCAGCAGTTATGTCCCGGGGACTAGCACAGATACGCAGTATTTT. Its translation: CASSYVPGTSTDTQYF.

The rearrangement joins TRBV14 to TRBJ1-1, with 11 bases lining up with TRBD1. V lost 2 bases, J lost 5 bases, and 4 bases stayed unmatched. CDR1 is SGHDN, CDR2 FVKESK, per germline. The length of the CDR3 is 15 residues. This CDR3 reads CASSQRTGGRTEAFF. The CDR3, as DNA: TGTGCCAGCAGCCAACGGACAGGGGGCCGGACTGAAGCTTTCTTT.

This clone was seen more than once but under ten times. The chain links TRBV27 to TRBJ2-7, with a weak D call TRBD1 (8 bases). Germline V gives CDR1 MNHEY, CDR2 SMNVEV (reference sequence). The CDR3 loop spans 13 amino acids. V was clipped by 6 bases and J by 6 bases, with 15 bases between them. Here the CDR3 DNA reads TGTGCCAGCAGGACCACAGGGGGGGGCGAGCAGTACTTC. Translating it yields CASRTTGGGEQYF.

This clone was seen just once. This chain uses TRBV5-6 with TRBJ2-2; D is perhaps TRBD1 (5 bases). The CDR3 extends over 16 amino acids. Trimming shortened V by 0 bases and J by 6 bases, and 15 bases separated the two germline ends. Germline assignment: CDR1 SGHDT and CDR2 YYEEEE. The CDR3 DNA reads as TGTGCCAGCAGCTTGGGTGCAGGGATGAGATCCGGGGAGCTGTTTTTT. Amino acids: CASSLGAGMRSGELFF.

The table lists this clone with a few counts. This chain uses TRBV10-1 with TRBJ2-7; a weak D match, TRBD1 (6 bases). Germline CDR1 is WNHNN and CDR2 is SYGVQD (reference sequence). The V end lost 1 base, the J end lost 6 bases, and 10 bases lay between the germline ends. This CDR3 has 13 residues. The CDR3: CASSELTGSEQYF. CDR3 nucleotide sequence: TGCGCCAGCAGTGAGTTAACAGGGTCCGAGCAGTACTTC.

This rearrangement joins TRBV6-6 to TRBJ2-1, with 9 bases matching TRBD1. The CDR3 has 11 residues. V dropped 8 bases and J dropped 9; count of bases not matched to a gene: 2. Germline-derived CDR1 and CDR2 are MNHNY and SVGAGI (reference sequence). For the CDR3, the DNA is TGTGCCAGCTGGACAGGGGTTGAGCAGTTCTTC. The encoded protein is CASWTGVEQFF.

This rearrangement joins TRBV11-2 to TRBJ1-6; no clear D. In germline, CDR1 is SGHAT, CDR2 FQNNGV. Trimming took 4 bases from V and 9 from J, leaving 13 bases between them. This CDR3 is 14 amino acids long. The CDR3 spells CASSSSSEGSPLHF. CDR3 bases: TGTGCCAGCAGCTCCTCGAGTGAGGGTTCACCCCTCCACTTT. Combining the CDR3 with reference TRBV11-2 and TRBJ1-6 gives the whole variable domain EAGVAQSPRYKIIEKRQSVAFWCNPISGHATLYWYQQILGQGPKLLIQFQNNGVVDDSQLPKDRFSAERLKGVDSTLKIQPAKLEDSAVYLCASSSSSEGSPLHFGNGTRLTVT.

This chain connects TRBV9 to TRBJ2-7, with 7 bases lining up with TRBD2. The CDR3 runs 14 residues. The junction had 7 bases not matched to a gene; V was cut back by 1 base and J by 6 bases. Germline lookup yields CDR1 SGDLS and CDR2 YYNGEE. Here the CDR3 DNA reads TGTGCCAGCAGCGTACGGGGGGATCGCACCGAGCAGTACTTC. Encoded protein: CASSVRGDRTEQYF.

DNA of the CDR3: TGTGCCAGTAGTATAGACGTGAGGAGCTCCTACGAGCAGTACTTC. Encoded protein: CASSIDVRSSYEQYF. The chain is built from TRBV19 and TRBJ2-7, with no clear D. Between the trimmed V and J ends, which lost 0 bases and 0 bases, there was a span of 9 bases. Germline values: CDR1 LNHDA, CDR2 SQIVND (reference sequence). This CDR3 spans 15 amino acids.

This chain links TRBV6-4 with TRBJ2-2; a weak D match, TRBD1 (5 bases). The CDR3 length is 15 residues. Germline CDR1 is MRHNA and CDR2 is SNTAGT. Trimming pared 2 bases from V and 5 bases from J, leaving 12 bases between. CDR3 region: CASSDGRERTGELFF. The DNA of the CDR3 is TGTGCCAGCAGTGACGGCAGGGAAAGGACCGGGGAGCTGTTTTTT.

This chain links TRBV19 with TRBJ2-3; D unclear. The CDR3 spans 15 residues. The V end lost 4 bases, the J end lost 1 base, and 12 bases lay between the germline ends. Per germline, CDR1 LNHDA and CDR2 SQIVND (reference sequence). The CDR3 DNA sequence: TGTGCCAGTAGTAGCCCCAATGCAGGCACAGATACGCAGTATTTT. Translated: CASSSPNAGTDTQYF.

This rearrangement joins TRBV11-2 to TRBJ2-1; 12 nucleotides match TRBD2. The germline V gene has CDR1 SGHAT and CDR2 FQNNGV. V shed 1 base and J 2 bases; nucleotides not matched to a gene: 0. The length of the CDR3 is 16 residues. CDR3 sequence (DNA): TGTGCCAGCAGCTTAGGACTAGCGGGAGCCTACAATGAGCAGTTCTTC. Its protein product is CASSLGLAGAYNEQFF.

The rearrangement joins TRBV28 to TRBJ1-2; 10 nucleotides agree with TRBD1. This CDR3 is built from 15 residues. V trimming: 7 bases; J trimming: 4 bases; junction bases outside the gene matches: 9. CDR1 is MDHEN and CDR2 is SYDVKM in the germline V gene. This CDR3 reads CASTRGTGDFYGYTF. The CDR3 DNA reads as TGTGCCAGCACCCGCGGGACAGGGGATTTCTATGGCTACACCTTC.

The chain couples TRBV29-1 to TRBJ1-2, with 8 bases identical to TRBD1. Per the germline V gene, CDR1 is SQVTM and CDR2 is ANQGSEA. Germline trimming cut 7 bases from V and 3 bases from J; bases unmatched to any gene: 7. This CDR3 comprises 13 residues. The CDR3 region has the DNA TGCAGCGCCCAGACAGGGGCAGACTATGGCTACACCTTC. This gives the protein CSAQTGADYGYTF.

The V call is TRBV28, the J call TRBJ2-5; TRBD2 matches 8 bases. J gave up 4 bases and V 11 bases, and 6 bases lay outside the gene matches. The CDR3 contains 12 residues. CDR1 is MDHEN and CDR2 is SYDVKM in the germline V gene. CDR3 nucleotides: TGTGCCCTCGGGAGGGGCAGAGAGACCCAGTACTTC. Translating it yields CALGRGRETQYF.

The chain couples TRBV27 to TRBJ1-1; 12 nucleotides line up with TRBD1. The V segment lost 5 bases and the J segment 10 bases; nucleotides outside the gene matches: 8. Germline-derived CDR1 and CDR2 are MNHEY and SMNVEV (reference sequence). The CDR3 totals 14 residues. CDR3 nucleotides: TGTGCCAGCAGTCGTCCCGGGACAGGGGGCGCAGCTTTCTTT. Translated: CASSRPGTGGAAFF.

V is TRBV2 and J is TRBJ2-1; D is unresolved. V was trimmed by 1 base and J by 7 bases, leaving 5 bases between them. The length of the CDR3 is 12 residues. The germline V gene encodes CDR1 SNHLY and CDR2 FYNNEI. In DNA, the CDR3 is TGTGCCAGCAGTGAAGGTCAAAATGAGCAGTTCTTC. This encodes CASSEGQNEQFF. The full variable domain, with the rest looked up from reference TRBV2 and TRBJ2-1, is EPEVTQTPSHQVTQMGQEVILRCVPISNHLYFYWYRQILGQKVEFLVSFYNNEISEKSEIFDDQFSVERPDGSNFTLKIRSTKLEDSAMYFCASSEGQNEQFFGPGTRLTVL.

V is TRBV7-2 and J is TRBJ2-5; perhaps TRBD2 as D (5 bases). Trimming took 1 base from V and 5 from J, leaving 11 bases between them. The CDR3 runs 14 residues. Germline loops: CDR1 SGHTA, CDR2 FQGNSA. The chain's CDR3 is CASSLVGGPETQYF. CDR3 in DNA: TGTGCCAGCAGCTTAGTCGGCGGGCCCGAGACCCAGTACTTC.

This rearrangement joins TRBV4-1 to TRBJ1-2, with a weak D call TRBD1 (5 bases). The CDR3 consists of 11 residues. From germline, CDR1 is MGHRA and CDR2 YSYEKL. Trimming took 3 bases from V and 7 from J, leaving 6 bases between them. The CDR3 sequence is CASSQGLGYTF. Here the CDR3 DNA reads TGCGCCAGCAGCCAGGGGCTTGGCTACACCTTC.

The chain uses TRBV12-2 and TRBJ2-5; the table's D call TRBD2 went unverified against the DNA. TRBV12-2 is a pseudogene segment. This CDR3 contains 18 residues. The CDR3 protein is CASRSGLAGGRTQETQYF. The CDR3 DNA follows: TGTGCAAGTCGCTCCGGGCTAGCGGGAGGAAGGACACAAGAGACCCAGTACTTC.

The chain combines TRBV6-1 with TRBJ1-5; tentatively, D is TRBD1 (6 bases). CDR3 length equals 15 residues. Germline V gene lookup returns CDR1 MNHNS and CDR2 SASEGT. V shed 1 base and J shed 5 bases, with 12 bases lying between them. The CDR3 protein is CASSEGGRGDQPQHF. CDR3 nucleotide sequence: TGTGCCAGCAGTGAAGGGGGCAGGGGCGATCAGCCCCAGCATTTT.

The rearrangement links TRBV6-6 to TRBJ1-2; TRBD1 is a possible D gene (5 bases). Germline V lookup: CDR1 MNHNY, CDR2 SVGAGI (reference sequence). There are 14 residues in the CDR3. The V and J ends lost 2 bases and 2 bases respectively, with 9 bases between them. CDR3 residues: CASSYGSGNYGYTF. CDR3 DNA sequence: TGTGCCAGCAGTTACGGCTCAGGGAACTATGGCTACACCTTC.

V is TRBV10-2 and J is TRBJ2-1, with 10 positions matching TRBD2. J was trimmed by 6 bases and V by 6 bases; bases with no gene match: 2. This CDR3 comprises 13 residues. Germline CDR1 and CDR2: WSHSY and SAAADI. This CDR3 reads CASSVAGGNEQFF. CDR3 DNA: TGCGCCAGCAGCGTAGCGGGAGGCAATGAGCAGTTCTTC.

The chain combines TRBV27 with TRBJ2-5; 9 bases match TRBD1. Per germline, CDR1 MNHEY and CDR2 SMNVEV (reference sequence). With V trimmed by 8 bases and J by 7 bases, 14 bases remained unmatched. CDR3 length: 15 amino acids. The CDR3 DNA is TGTGCCAGCCAAAACCGGGACAGGGAGACAGGGACCCAGTACTTC. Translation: CASQNRDRETGTQYF.

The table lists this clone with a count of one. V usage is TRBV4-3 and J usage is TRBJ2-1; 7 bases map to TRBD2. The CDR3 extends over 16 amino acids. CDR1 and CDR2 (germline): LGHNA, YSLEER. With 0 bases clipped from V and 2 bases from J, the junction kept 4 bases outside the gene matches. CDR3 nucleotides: TGCGCCAGCAGCCAAGATGGGAGCGGGGCCTACAATGAGCAGTTCTTC. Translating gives CASSQDGSGAYNEQFF.